The rows below give T cell receptor beta chains drawn from one sample of a study of blood T cell repertoires in COVID-19. Only in-frame clones appear in the TCRdb table, and some are missing; sequencing was by immunoSEQ multiplex PCR. The data contain about 100,000 clones, 91% of them singletons. The sample comprised peripheral blood. Receptors originate from a man aged 45 to 65 with acute or convalescent COVID-19. CDR3s include the opening cysteine and the closing phenylalanine or tryptophan. Fields, in order: V gene, CDR3 length, J gene, CDR3 protein.

TRBV19	11	TRBJ1-1	CASSSGTEAFF
TRBV15	16	TRBJ2-5	CATSRAGLAGDETQYF
TRBV5-1	16	TRBJ2-1	CASSLAGESSYNEQFF
TRBV28	15	TRBJ2-2	CASSWDKRRAGELFF
TRBV10-3	15	TRBJ1-1	CATTATGGANTEAFF
TRBV6-1	12	TRBJ2-7	CASSEAGRRQYF
TRBV27	16	TRBJ2-6	CASSPITGLEANVLTF
TRBV7-3	15	TRBJ2-1	CASSVTGTRNNEQFF
TRBV27	13	TRBJ1-3	CASRDSSGNTIYF
TRBV4-2	17	TRBJ2-2	CASSQGRGQGKTGELFF
TRBV5-1	13	TRBJ2-5	CASSLGYGETQYF
TRBV19	12	TRBJ1-2	CAVRGTGDGYTF
TRBV7-2	16	TRBJ2-1	CASSAGGAAPYNEQFF
TRBV6-1	14	TRBJ1-1	CASSEVEGNTEAFF
TRBV7-2	15	TRBJ2-5	CASSATRLAEETQYF
TRBV10-1	14	TRBJ1-1	CASSEAPGYTEAFF
TRBV5-6	13	TRBJ2-2	CASTPANTGELFF
TRBV7-8	16	TRBJ1-1	CASSSQQGRPNTEAFF
TRBV19	15	TRBJ1-5	CASSIPGLGNQPQHF
TRBV3-1/TRBV3-2	14	TRBJ1-2	CASSPGALRYGYTF
TRBV7-9	14	TRBJ1-2	CASSPQTQGYGYTF
TRBV7-3	19	TRBJ1-6	CASSLRPWDNLEGGSPLHF
TRBV5-1	15	TRBJ1-2	CASSLGRGFNYGYTF
TRBV10-1	13	TRBJ2-7	CAGGTAVDYEQYF